Shown below are 27 T cell receptor beta chains from a single sample sequenced in a study of T cells in Graves' hyperthyroidism and ophthalmopathy. The investigators amplified TCR beta CDR3 regions from RNA transcripts. First-round RT-PCR with HTBI primers amplified the TCR CDR3 region. TCRdb processed the multiplex PCR reads anew with MiXCR; each CDR3 protein has one entry. The sample records fewer than 650,000 distinct CDR3 sequences, approximately 13% being singletons. The sample taken for sequencing was blood. Every receptor here comes from a woman younger than 45 with Graves' hyperthyroidism that later progressed to Graves' ophthalmopathy.

V usage is TRBV9 and J usage is TRBJ1-4; 7 nucleotides line up with TRBD1. This CDR3 spans 15 amino acids. Germline loops: CDR1 SGDLS, CDR2 YYNGEE. The junction had 7 bases not matched to a gene; V was cut back by 3 bases and J by 5 bases. DNA for the CDR3: TGTGCCAGCAGCGCCCATCCACAGGGGAATGAAAAACTGTTTTTT. Residues: CASSAHPQGNEKLFF.

Many counts were recorded for this clonotype. The chain combines TRBV19 with TRBJ1-1; perhaps TRBD1 as D (5 bases). Trimming shortened V by 3 bases and J by 5 bases, and 13 bases separated the two germline ends. CDR1 and CDR2 (germline): LNHDA, SQIVND (reference sequence). The CDR3 sequence is 14 residues long. The CDR3 reads CASSIQPGKTEAFF. CDR3 nucleotides: TGTGCCAGTAGTATCCAGCCAGGGAAGACTGAAGCTTTCTTT.

This chain connects TRBV4-1 to TRBJ2-3; D is ambiguous. CDR3 length: 13 residues. Trimming cost V 0 bases and J 7 bases, with 8 bases left between them. CDR1 is MGHRA and CDR2 is YSYEKL in the germline V gene. The CDR3 region has the DNA TGCGCCAGCAGCCAAGATCAAGAGTATACGCAGTATTTT. The encoded protein is CASSQDQEYTQYF.

This clonotype was observed once. A much larger clonotype is one base distant, so this may be a read error. This chain uses TRBV12-3 or TRBV12-4 with TRBJ2-7; D not certain. The CDR3 sequence is 13 residues long. The CDR3 region has the DNA TGTGCCAGCAGTTTGAAAGATACCTACGGGCAGTACTTC. It specifies CASSLKDTYGQYF.

This clonotype was picked up a small number of times. A much larger clonotype is one base distant, so this may be a read error. The chain is built from TRBV9 and TRBJ1-1, with TRBD1 matching over 9 bases. The CDR3 consists of 15 residues. Per the germline V gene, CDR1 is SGDLS and CDR2 is YYNGEE. In nucleotides, the CDR3 is TGTGCCAGCAGCTCTAGGGACAGGGCGGGCACTGAAGCTTTGTTT. It encodes CASSSRDRAGTEALF.

This chain links TRBV6-1 with TRBJ2-5, with D possibly being TRBD1 (5 bases). The CDR3 extends over 15 amino acids. Between the trimmed V and J ends, which lost 1 base and 0 bases, there was a span of 9 bases. From germline, CDR1 is MNHNS and CDR2 SASEGT. CDR3 bases: TGTGCCAGCAGTGAAGGTAGGGGTCACCAAGAGACCCAGTACTTC. This translates into CASSEGRGHQETQYF.

The chain joins TRBV4-1 to TRBJ2-3; TRBD1 matches at 7 bases. CDR1 MGHRA and CDR2 YSYEKL come from the germline V gene. The ends lost 1 base at V and 6 bases at J; junction bases unmatched: 19. This CDR3 has 19 residues. The CDR3 region is CASSQGRAGGRKKGDTQYF. The CDR3 bases are TGCGCCAGCAGCCAAGGCCGGGCAGGGGGAAGAAAAAAAGGGGATACGCAGTATTTT.

Comment on this clonotype: This sequence may be a read error, since a much larger clone differs from it by one base. The CDR3 is CASMAGTPYNEQFF. The CDR3 bases are TGCGCCAGCATGGCGGGGACTCCATACAATGAGCAGTTCTTC. The rearrangement uses TRBV28 and TRBJ2-1; D possibly corresponds to TRBD2 (6 bases). The CDR3 runs to 14 residues. Germline assignment: CDR1 MDHEN and CDR2 SYDVKM.

This clonotype showed up many times. This chain connects TRBV29-1 to TRBJ1-2; no clear D. CDR3 length equals 11 residues. Germline CDR1 and CDR2: SQVTM and ANQGSEA. Trimming removed 6 bases at V and 8 bases at J, with 13 bases between. The DNA for the CDR3 is TGCAGCGTGACACCGGGCGGAGGCTACACCTTC. Amino acid sequence: CSVTPGGGYTF.

A remark on this clonotype: This clone may be a read error of a much larger clone one base away. The rearrangement links TRBV11-2 to TRBJ2-7; TRBD1 matches 8 bases. The CDR3 length is 15 residues. The germline gives CDR1 SGHAT, CDR2 FQNNGV. The CDR3 coding sequence is TGTGCCGGCAGCTTAGTTGACAGGGGATCCTACGAGCAGTACTTC. It is translated as CAGSLVDRGSYEQYF.

On this clonotype itself: Possible read error: a much larger clone is one base away. The rearrangement uses TRBV6-1 and TRBJ2-3; 7 nucleotides match TRBD1. Matching the DNA end better, TRBJ1-5 makes the J call doubtful. The CDR3 sequence is 14 residues long. Germline V lookup: CDR1 MNHNS, CDR2 SASEGT. The CDR3 DNA reads as TGTGCCAGCAGCCTTGGACCCGGGACAGATACGCAGCATTTT. Protein product: CASSLGPGTDTQHF.

This clonotype was seen many times. This chain joins TRBV28 and TRBJ1-1; D might be TRBD1 (5 bases). Germline CDR1 reads MDHEN; CDR2 reads SYDVKM. Trimming pared 8 bases from V and 4 bases from J, leaving 11 bases between. The CDR3 contains 12 residues. The CDR3 DNA reads as TGTGCCAGCTCCGGGACGAGCACTGAAGCTTTCTTT. Translating it yields CASSGTSTEAFF.

This clonotype was seen at least ten times. This chain connects TRBV12-3 or TRBV12-4 to TRBJ1-4; D is possibly TRBD1 (5 bases). V shed 7 bases and J shed 5 bases, with 17 bases lying between them. This CDR3 spans 15 amino acids. The CDR3 DNA is TGTGCCAGCACCAACCCGAGGGGCCCAAATGAAAAACTGTTTTTT. Protein: CASTNPRGPNEKLFF.

This clonotype was seen more than once but under ten times. This chain connects TRBV3-1 to TRBJ2-3, with 12 bases fitting TRBD2. V shed 4 bases and J 2 bases; nucleotides not matched to a gene: 25. The germline V gene has CDR1 LGHDT and CDR2 YNNKEL (reference sequence). The CDR3 loop spans 23 amino acids. CDR3 coding DNA: TGTGCCAGCAGCCCAGAGGACCAGGAGCAGTGGACTAGCGGGGCGTTACCCACAGATACGCAGTATTTT. Amino acid sequence: CASSPEDQEQWTSGALPTDTQYF.

This clonotype was seen a few times. The chain employs TRBV6-1 and TRBJ2-2; TRBD2 matches at 13 bases. Germline CDR1 is MNHNS and CDR2 is SASEGT. Germline trimming cut 4 bases from V and 7 bases from J; bases unmatched to any gene: 6. The CDR3 spans 16 residues. The CDR3 nucleotides read TGTGCCAGCAGTGTATCCGGGACTAGCGGGATCGGGGAGCTGTTTTTT. Protein sequence: CASSVSGTSGIGELFF.

This clonotype has a count of ten or more. The chain combines TRBV12-3 or TRBV12-4 with TRBJ1-1; 8 bases line up with TRBD1. V was clipped by 3 bases and J by 10 bases; unmatched bases: 7. This CDR3 is 13 amino acids long. The CDR3 nucleotides read TGTGCCAGCAGTTTTAAAGAGACAGGGGCAGCTTTCTTT. Its translation is CASSFKETGAAFF.

J is TRBJ2-3 and V is TRBV25-1, with 8 bases matching TRBD2. Unmatched junction bases numbered 8, after V lost 2 bases and J lost 7 bases. Per the germline V gene, CDR1 is MGHDK and CDR2 is SYGVNS. This CDR3 region has 15 residues. In DNA form, the CDR3 reads TGTGCCAGCAGTGAAGCGACTAGCGAAACATATACGCAGTATTTT. It specifies CASSEATSETYTQYF.

This clonotype has only a few counts. The chain joins TRBV19 to TRBJ1-2; D unresolved. The CDR3 loop spans 15 amino acids. Germline loops: CDR1 LNHDA, CDR2 SQIVND (reference sequence). V lost 5 bases, J lost 6 bases, and 19 bases lay in between. CDR3 nucleotides: TGTGCCAGTAGTTCCCGCCCCCGGAGTGGCGATGGCTACACCTTC. This translates into CASSSRPRSGDGYTF.

In this sample, this clonotype turned up once. The rearrangement links TRBV9 to TRBJ2-3, with D hard to call. The V end lost 3 bases, the J end lost 2 bases, and 7 bases lay between the germline ends. This CDR3 comprises 13 residues. Germline V gene data show CDR1 as SGDLS and CDR2 as YYNGEE. CDR3: CASSAPYTDTQYF. For the CDR3, the DNA is TGTGCCAGCAGCGCCCCATACACAGATACGCAGTATTTT.

This clonotype was observed at least ten times. The CDR3 protein is CASSAGISYEQYF. Here the CDR3 DNA reads TGTGCCAGCAGTGCAGGGATCTCCTACGAGCAGTACTTC. The chain employs TRBV2 and TRBJ2-7; D is possibly TRBD1 (5 bases). V lost 4 bases to trimming and J lost 0 bases, with 7 bases between them. This CDR3 has 13 amino acids. CDR1 is SNHLY and CDR2 is FYNNEI in the germline V gene.

This clonotype was seen a few times. V gene TRBV30 combines with J gene TRBJ2-2; maybe TRBD2 (5 bases). There are 14 residues in the CDR3. V gave up 4 bases and J gave up 2 bases, with 11 bases separating them. CDR1 is GTSNPN and CDR2 is SVGIG in the germline V gene (reference sequence). The DNA of the CDR3 is TGTGCCTGGATTAGCGAAATAAACACCGGGGAGCTGTTTTTT. Encoded protein: CAWISEINTGELFF.

This clonotype was recorded at least ten times. The chain joins TRBV7-9 to TRBJ1-2; D unclear. The germline V gene encodes CDR1 SEHNR and CDR2 FQNEAQ (reference sequence). The V and J ends lost 5 bases and 4 bases respectively, with 14 bases between them. The CDR3 length is 14 residues. The CDR3 DNA follows: TGTGCCAGCAGCCGAAGTGGGGAAAGCTATGGCTACACCTTC. Its translation: CASSRSGESYGYTF.

This clonotype was observed at least ten times. The rearrangement uses TRBV7-9 and TRBJ1-6; the D gene is possibly TRBD1 (5 bases). The CDR3 extends over 15 amino acids. Trimming removed 4 bases from V and 7 bases from J, with 14 bases in between. Germline CDR1 and CDR2: SEHNR and FQNEAQ (reference sequence). CDR3 DNA: TGTGCCAGCAGCTCCCAGGACACAAAAAATTCACCCCTCCACTTT. Its protein is CASSSQDTKNSPLHF.

This clonotype was counted many times. The rearrangement joins TRBV18 to TRBJ2-2; D is uncertain. CDR1 KGHSH and CDR2 LQKENI come from the germline V gene. V gave up 0 bases and J gave up 6 bases, with 5 bases separating them. CDR3 length: 13 amino acids. Written as DNA, the CDR3 is TGTGCCAGCTCACCACCGTCTTCCGGGGAGCTGTTTTTT. Residues: CASSPPSSGELFF.

This clonotype was seen repeatedly, ten times or more. The chain is built from TRBV20-1 and TRBJ2-3, with 9 nucleotides matching TRBD2. This CDR3 has 17 residues. Germline assignment: CDR1 DFQATT and CDR2 SNEGSKA (reference sequence). V lost 0 bases to trimming and J lost 0 bases; unmatched junction nucleotides: 7. The CDR3 protein is CSARDRLAASSTDTQYF. CDR3 DNA: TGCAGTGCTAGAGATCGACTAGCGGCTTCTAGCACAGATACGCAGTATTTT.

The chain combines TRBV28 with TRBJ2-7; D might be TRBD1 or TRBD2, each matching 7 bases. Germline CDR1 reads MDHEN; CDR2 reads SYDVKM. V was clipped by 6 bases and J by 0 bases, with 15 bases between them. The CDR3 loop spans 15 amino acids. CDR3 sequence reads: CASRFDREGSYEQYF. The CDR3 DNA follows: TGTGCCAGCAGATTCGACAGGGAGGGCTCCTACGAGCAGTACTTC.

This clonotype was seen repeatedly, ten times or more. The rearrangement joins TRBV24-1 to TRBJ1-1; D remains ambiguous. Germline V gives CDR1 KGHDR, CDR2 SFDVKD. The CDR3 sequence is 12 residues long. V dropped 4 bases and J dropped 8 bases, with 10 bases sitting between them. The CDR3 DNA reads TGTGCCACCAGTGACTCTCGAGGGGAAGCTTTCTTT. Its translation is CATSDSRGEAFF.